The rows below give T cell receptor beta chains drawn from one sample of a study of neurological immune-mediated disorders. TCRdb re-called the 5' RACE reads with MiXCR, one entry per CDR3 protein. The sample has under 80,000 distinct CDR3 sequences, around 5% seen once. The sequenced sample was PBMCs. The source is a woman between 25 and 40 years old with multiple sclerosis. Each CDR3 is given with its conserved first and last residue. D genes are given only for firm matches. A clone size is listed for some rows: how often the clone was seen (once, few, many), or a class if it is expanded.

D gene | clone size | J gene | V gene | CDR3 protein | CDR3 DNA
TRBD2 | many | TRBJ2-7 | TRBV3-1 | CASSPLWVGGTYEQYF | TGTGCCAGCAGCCCCCTTTGGGTGGGGGGGACCTACGAGCAGTACTTC
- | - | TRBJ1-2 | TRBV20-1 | CSATGTNYGYTF | TGCAGTGCTACGGGGACTAACTATGGCTACACCTTC
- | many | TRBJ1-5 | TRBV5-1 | CASSLDQGSNQPQNF | TGCGCCAGCAGCTTGGATCAGGGTAGCAATCAGCCCCAGAATTTT
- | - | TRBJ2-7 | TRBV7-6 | CASSLAMGYEQYF | TGTGCCAGCAGCTTAGCGATGGGTTACGAGCAGTACTTC
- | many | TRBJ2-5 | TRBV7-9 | CASTRARETQYF | TGTGCCAGCACGCGAGCCCGGGAGACCCAGTACTTC
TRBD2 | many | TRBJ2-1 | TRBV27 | CASSPPTSGGVYNEQFF | TGTGCCAGCAGTCCACCGACTAGCGGGGGGGTGTACAATGAGCAGTTCTTC
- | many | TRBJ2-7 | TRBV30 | CAWSLLGGGTGLYF | TGTGCCTGGAGTCTCCTCGGAGGAGGGACGGGATTGTACTTC
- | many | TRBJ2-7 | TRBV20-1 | CSAMSMEGADEQYF | TGCAGTGCTATGTCTATGGAGGGGGCCGACGAGCAGTACTTC
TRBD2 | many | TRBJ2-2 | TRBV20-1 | CSAPAGGPSGELFF | TGCAGTGCTCCAGCGGGGGGGCCATCCGGGGAGCTGTTTTTT
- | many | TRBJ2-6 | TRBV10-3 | CAISEDQVRSGANVLTF | TGTGCCATCAGCGAAGATCAGGTTCGCTCTGGGGCCAACGTCCTGACTTTC
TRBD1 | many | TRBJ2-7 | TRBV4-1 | CASSQGPLRDRGVNEQYF | TGCGCCAGCAGCCAAGGGCCGCTCCGGGACAGGGGGGTCAACGAGCAGTACTTC
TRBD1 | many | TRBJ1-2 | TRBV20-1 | CSARAAGTGAYTF | TGCAGTGCTCGTGCGGCCGGGACAGGGGCCTACACCTTC
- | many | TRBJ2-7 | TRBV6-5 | CASRRGYEQYF | TGTGCCAGCAGGAGGGGCTACGAGCAGTACTTC
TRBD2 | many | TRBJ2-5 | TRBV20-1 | CSGTRTSGETQYF | TGCAGTGGGACAAGGACTAGCGGGGAGACCCAGTACTTC
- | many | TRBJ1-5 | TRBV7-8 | CASSLGASNQPQHF | TGTGCCAGCAGCTTAGGCGCCAGCAATCAGCCCCAGCATTTT
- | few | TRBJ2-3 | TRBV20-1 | CSARDRKQYF | TGCAGTGCTCGGGACCGCAAGCAGTATTTT
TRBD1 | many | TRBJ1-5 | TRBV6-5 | CASRGGGNQPQHF | TGTGCCTCAAGAGGGGGCGGGAATCAGCCCCAGCATTTT
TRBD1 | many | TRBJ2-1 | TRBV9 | CASSRGWGQAKAEQFF | TGTGCCAGCAGCAGGGGTTGGGGACAGGCCAAGGCTGAGCAGTTCTTC
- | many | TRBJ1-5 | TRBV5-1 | CASSLDPGGNQPQHF | TGCGCCAGCAGCTTGGATCCAGGGGGCAATCAGCCCCAGCATTTT
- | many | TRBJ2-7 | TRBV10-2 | CASSEGASSYEQYF | TGCGCCAGCAGTGAGGGGGCTAGCTCCTACGAGCAGTACTTC
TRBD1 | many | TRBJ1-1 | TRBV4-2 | CASRPIEQGMNTEAFF | TGTGCCAGCAGACCTATAGAACAGGGGATGAACACTGAAGCTTTCTTT
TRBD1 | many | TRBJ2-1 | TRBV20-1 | CSADRGFSNEQFF | TGCAGTGCCGACAGGGGATTCAGCAATGAGCAGTTCTTC
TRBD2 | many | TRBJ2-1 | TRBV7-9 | CASSSLAGGYNEQFF | TGTGCCAGCAGCTCCCTAGCGGGGGGCTACAATGAGCAGTTCTTC
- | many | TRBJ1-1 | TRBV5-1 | CASSLNGALNTEAFF | TGCGCCAGCAGCTTGAATGGGGCTCTGAACACTGAAGCTTTCTTT
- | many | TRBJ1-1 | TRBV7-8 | CASSVLRDTEAFF | TGTGCCAGCAGCGTCCTGCGGGACACTGAAGCTTTCTTT
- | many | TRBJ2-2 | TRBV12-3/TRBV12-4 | CASSFTGELFF | TGTGCCAGCAGTTTCACCGGGGAGCTGTTTTTT
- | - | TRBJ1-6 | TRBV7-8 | CASSLGRGSYNSPLNF | TGTGCCAGCAGCTTAGGCAGGGGCTCCTATAATTCACCCCTCAACTTT
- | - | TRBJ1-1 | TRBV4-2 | CASSQEERRTEAFF | TGTGCCAGCAGCCAAGAAGAAAGACGGACTGAAGCTTTCTTT
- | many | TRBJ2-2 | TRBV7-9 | CASSFGQGNTGELFF | TGTGCCAGCAGCTTCGGGCAGGGGAACACCGGGGAGCTGTTTTTT
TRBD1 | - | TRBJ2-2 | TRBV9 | CASSVVDRGYTGELFF | TGTGCCAGCAGCGTAGTCGACAGGGGATACACCGGGGAGCTGTTTTTT
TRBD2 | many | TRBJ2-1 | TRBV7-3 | CASSSSGASYNEQFF | TGTGCCAGCAGCTCGAGCGGGGCTTCCTACAATGAGCAGTTCTTC
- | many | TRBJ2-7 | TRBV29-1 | CSVGPDYEQYF | TGCAGCGTTGGTCCCGACTACGAGCAGTACTTC
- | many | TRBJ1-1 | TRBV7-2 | CASSFKVTEAFF | TGTGCCAGCAGCTTCAAGGTAACTGAAGCTTTCTTT
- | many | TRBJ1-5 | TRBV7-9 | CASSLGRDQPQHF | TGTGCCAGCAGCTTGGGCAGGGATCAGCCCCAGCATTTT
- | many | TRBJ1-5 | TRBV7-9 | CASSLGHGNQPQHF | TGTGCCAGCAGCTTAGGTCACGGCAATCAGCCCCAGCATTTT
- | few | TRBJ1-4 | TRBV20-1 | CSAQGGEKLFF | TGCAGTGCTCAGGGCGGTGAAAAACTGTTTTTT
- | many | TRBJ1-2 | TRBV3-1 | CATGTLKGYTF | TGTGCCACGGGCACCCTTAAGGGCTACACCTTC
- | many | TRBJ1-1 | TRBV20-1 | CSASTMGQNTEAFF | TGCAGTGCTAGTACAATGGGACAGAACACTGAAGCTTTCTTT
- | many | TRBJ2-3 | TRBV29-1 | CSVERGTHTDTQYF | TGCAGCGTTGAGAGGGGGACACACACAGATACGCAGTATTTT
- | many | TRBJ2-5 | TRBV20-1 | CSAQTNKETQYF | TGCAGTGCCCAAACCAATAAAGAGACCCAGTACTTC
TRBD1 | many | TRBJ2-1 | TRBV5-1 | CASGPGTEYNEQFF | TGCGCCAGCGGACCCGGGACAGAGTACAATGAGCAGTTCTTC
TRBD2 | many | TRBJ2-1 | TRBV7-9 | CASSEQSGGAGNEQFF | TGTGCCAGCAGCGAACAAAGCGGGGGGGCCGGCAATGAGCAGTTCTTC
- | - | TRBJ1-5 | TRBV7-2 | CASSSQGDQPQNF | TGTGCCAGCAGCTCGCAGGGAGATCAGCCCCAGAATTTT
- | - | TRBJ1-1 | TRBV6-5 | CASSNKRRTEAFF | TGTGCCAGCAGCAATAAAAGGAGGACTGAAGCTTTCTTT
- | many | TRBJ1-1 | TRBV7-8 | CASSLAPASANTEAFF | TGTGCCAGCAGCTTAGCCCCCGCGTCGGCGAACACTGAAGCTTTCTTT
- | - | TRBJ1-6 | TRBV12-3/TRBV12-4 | CASSFRSPLHF | TGTGCCAGCAGTTTTAGGTCACCCCTACACTTT
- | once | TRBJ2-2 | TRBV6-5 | CASSLQVRNTGELFF | TGTGCCAGCAGTTTACAGGTTCGGAACACCGGGGAGCTGTTTTTT
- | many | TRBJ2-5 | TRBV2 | CASRYYSAQETQYF | TGTGCCAGCAGGTACTACAGCGCCCAAGAGACCCAGTACTTC
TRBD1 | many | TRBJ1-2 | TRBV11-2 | CASSADRLGYTF | TGTGCCAGCAGCGCGGACAGGCTTGGCTACACCTTC
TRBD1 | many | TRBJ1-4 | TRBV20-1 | CSARELDREVKLFF | TGCAGTGCTAGAGAACTGGACAGGGAGGTAAAACTGTTTTTT
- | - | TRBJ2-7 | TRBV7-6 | CASSAGTPYEQYF | TGTGCCAGCAGCGCCGGGACCCCCTACGAGCAGTACTTC
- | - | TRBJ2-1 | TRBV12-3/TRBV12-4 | CASSTRLGWGSNNEQFF | TGTGCCAGCAGTACTAGGTTAGGTTGGGGCTCTAACAATGAGCAGTTCTTC
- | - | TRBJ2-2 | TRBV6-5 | CASRPTIVGTGELFF | TGTGCCAGCAGACCTACAATCGTAGGCACCGGGGAGCTGTTTTTT
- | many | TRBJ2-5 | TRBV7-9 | CASSLVGLETQYF | TGTGCCAGCAGCTTGGTTGGGTTAGAGACCCAGTACTTC
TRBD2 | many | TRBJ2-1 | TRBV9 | CASSAGLANEQFF | TGTGCCAGCAGCGCAGGACTAGCGAATGAGCAGTTCTTC
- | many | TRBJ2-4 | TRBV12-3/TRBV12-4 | CASTPDIFLPKNIQYF | TGTGCCAGCACCCCGGACATCTTTTTACCCAAAAACATTCAGTACTTC
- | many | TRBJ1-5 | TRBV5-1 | CASSPGPNQPQHF | TGCGCCAGCAGCCCGGGACCAAATCAGCCCCAGCATTTT